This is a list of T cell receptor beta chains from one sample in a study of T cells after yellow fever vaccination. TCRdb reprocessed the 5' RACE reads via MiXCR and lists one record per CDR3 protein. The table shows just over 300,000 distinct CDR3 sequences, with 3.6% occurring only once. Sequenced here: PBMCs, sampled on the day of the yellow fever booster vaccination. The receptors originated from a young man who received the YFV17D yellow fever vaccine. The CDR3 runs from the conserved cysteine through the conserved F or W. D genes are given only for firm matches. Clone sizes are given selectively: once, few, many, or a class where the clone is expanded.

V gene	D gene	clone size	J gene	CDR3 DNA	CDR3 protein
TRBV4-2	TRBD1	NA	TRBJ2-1	TGTGCCAGCAGCCAAGACGGGGACAGGGGGCAGGAGCAGTTCTTC	CASSQDGDRGQEQFF
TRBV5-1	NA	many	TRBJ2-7	TGCGCCAGCAGTAATGGAGGCAGCGTTTCCTACGAGCAGTACTTC	CASSNGGSVSYEQYF
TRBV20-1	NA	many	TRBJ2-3	TGCAGTGCCCTACCCCGACCAGGGTTGGCCAACACAGATACGCAGTATTTT	CSALPRPGLANTDTQYF
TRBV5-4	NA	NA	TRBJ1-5	TGTGCCAGCAGCGTGGGGGATCAGCCCCAGCATTTT	CASSVGDQPQHF
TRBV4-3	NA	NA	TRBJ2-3	TGCGCCAGCAGCCAAGAATCTTCGGCAGGGTTTCCAGATACGCAGTATTTT	CASSQESSAGFPDTQYF
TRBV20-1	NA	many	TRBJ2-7	TGCAGTGCTAGGCAGGGACAATACGAGCAGTACTTC	CSARQGQYEQYF
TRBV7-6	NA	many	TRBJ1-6	TGTGCCAGCAGCCTCCGGGCCCCGAGCTCCTATAATTCACCCCTCCACTTT	CASSLRAPSSYNSPLHF
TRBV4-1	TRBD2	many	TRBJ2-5	TGCGCCAGCAGACACAGTCCCGGGACTAGCCGGGAGACCCAGTACTTC	CASRHSPGTSRETQYF
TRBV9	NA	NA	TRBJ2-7	TGTGCCAGCAGTACTCTATCGGGACGGGGCGGCGAGCAGTACTTC	CASSTLSGRGGEQYF
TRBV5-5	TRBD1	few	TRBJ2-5	TGTGCCAGCAGCTCGGTCGTTTGGGACAGTCCTCACTTC	CASSSVVWDSPHF
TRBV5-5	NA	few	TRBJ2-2	TGTGCCAGCAGCTGGCAGGGAGGCACCGGGGAGCTGTTTTTT	CASSWQGGTGELFF
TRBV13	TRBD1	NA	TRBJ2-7	TGTGCCAGCAGCCCTACCCGGACAGGGGCCTACGAGCAGTACTTC	CASSPTRTGAYEQYF
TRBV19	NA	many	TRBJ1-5	TGTGCCAGTAACCGCTGGCGGAGCAATCAGCCCCAGCATTTT	CASNRWRSNQPQHF
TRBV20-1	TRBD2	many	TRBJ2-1	TGCAGTGCCCTAGCGGGGGGGTACTATGAGCAGTTCTTC	CSALAGGYYEQFF
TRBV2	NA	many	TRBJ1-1	TGTGCCAGCAGTGTGGAGGGTGCGAACACTGAAGCTTTCTTT	CASSVEGANTEAFF
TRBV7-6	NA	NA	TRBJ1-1	TGTGCCAGCAGCTTTGGTGCGGCGAACACTGAAGCTTTCTTT	CASSFGAANTEAFF
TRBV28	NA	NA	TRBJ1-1	TGTGCCAGCAGTGCCCTCCGGACTCGGCGGAACACTGAAGCTTTCTTT	CASSALRTRRNTEAFF
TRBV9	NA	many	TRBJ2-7	TGTGCCAGCAGCGTAGCCAGATCCACAACAGAGCAGTACTTC	CASSVARSTTEQYF
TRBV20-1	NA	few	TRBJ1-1	TGCAGTGCCCGAGCTATCCAGGGGCCTTACACTGAAGCTTTCTTT	CSARAIQGPYTEAFF
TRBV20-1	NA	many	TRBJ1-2	TGCAGTGCTAGAGGAATGACAGTGTATGGTGGCTACACCTTC	CSARGMTVYGGYTF
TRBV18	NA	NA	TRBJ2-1	TGTGCCAGCTCACCACCCGCGTCGGGTATTGAGCAGTTCTTC	CASSPPASGIEQFF
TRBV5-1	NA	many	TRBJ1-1	TGCGCCAGCAGCTTGGAGGAAGGCGCTGAAGCTTTCTTT	CASSLEEGAEAFF
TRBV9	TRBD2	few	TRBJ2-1	TGTGCCAGCAGCGGAAGCGGGGGAGGATCCTACAATGAGCAGTTCTTC	CASSGSGGGSYNEQFF
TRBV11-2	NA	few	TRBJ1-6	TGTGCCAGCAGCGCCCCGGTAGGGCTCCTCCACTTT	CASSAPVGLLHF
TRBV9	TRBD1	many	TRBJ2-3	TGTGCCAGCAGCGTAGGGGACAGGGGCGTTCATTACACAGATACGCAGTATTTT	CASSVGDRGVHYTDTQYF
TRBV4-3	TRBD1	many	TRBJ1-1	TGCGCCAGCAGCCAAAGGGACAGTAAGAACACTGAAGCTTTCTTT	CASSQRDSKNTEAFF
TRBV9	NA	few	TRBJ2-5	TGTGCCAGCAGCGTAGGTCCCCGGGTCGAGACCCAGTACTTC	CASSVGPRVETQYF
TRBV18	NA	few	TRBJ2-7	TGTGCCAGCTCACCACCGGGGCCTCAACCTGGGCAGTACTTC	CASSPPGPQPGQYF
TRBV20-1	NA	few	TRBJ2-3	TGCAGTGCTAGAGACACAGGGTCTATCACAGATACGCAGTATTTT	CSARDTGSITDTQYF
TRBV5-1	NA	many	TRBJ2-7	TGCGCCAGCAGCTTGGTTGGTGGGCCCTACGAGCAGTACTTC	CASSLVGGPYEQYF
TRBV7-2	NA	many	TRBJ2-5	TGTGCCAGCAGCTTAAGTGCAGGGGAAGAGACCCAGTACTTC	CASSLSAGEETQYF
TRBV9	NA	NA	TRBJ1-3	TGTGCCAGCAGCGTAGGGTGGACTGGAAACACCATATATTTT	CASSVGWTGNTIYF
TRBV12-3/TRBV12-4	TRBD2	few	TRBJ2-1	TGTGCCAGCATGCCCGGGACTAGTGGGTCCAATGAGCAGTTCTTC	CASMPGTSGSNEQFF
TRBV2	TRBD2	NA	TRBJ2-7	TGTGCCAGCAGTGACCCGCAACGTCTGACTAGCGGGGGTACGCCCCATTACTACGAGCAGTACTTC	CASSDPQRLTSGGTPHYYEQYF
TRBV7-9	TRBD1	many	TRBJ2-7	TGTGCCAGCAGCCACAGGGGTTCCTACGAGCAGTACTTC	CASSHRGSYEQYF